The clone carrying this T cell receptor (beta chain) was counted once. Its target is not known. The source of the sample is a study of beta chain features in type 1 diabetes. The CDR3 has 12 residues. The germline V gene encodes CDR1 SGHNT and CDR2 YYREEE (reference sequence). Deletions cut 7 bases from V and 7 bases from J, with 12 bases between. Sequenced material consisted of expressed TCRB transcripts (all of the isolated RNA was reverse transcribed). Clones were sequenced by immunoSEQ multiplex PCR, and TCRdb holds only the in-frame ones, with some missing. In the table there are some 350,000 clones, 8% to 10% of which are singletons. Naive, central memory, regulatory and stem cell-like memory cells within the CD4+ compartment were sorted using CD45RO/CCR7/CD25/CD127/CD95/CD27. Study-wide results and caveats: Shorter templates might be favored by PCR, equally in patients and controls. When Type 1 diabetes patients were examined, their TCRB CDR3s proved moderately but significantly shorter in all four CD4+ subsets. The naive, central memory and Treg TCRB repertoires of patients appeared to be more similar to one another than those of healthy donors. VDJ junctions in type 1 diabetes patients carried more deletions and fewer insertions.

The sample comprised central memory CD4+ T cells from blood. The sequence was collected from a man younger than 40 with type 1 diabetes. The chain uses TRBV5-4 and TRBJ1-5; possible D gene TRBD1, 6 bases. CDR3 nucleotide sequence: TGTGCCAGCGCTCAGGGGAACCAGCCCCAGCATTTT. Translated, it gives CASAQGNQPQHF.